The 5 T cell receptor beta chains presented below share a single source sample, sequenced in a study of blood T cell repertoires in COVID-19. The data were produced by immunoSEQ multiplex PCR, yet TCRdb's version contains in-frame clones alone and is incomplete. Here the sample spans fewer than 600,000 clones, nearly 90% being singletons. Sequences were obtained from peripheral blood. The receptors come from a man aged 18 to 29 with COVID-19, enrolled during active disease.

The V call is TRBV2, the J call TRBJ2-7; weak D call: TRBD2 (6 bases). Germline assignment: CDR1 SNHLY and CDR2 FYNNEI. The CDR3 totals 14 residues. Trimming left V 7 bases short and J 3 bases short, with 16 bases between. In nucleotides, the CDR3 is TGTGCCAGCATCCCCGGGACTCCTAACTACGAGCAGTACTTC. This sequence encodes CASIPGTPNYEQYF.

The CDR3 protein is CASSTSTTQYF. CDR3 in DNA: TGTGCCAGCAGTACCTCTACTACGCAGTATTTT. The rearrangement joins TRBV2 to TRBJ2-3; D remains unclear. The CDR3 has 11 amino acids. Germline values: CDR1 SNHLY, CDR2 FYNNEI. The V and J ends lost 5 bases and 8 bases respectively, with 8 bases between them. Looking up the rest from reference TRBV2 and TRBJ2-3 gives the full variable domain: EPEVTQTPSHQVTQMGQEVILRCVPISNHLYFYWYRQILGQKVEFLVSFYNNEISEKSEIFDDQFSVERPDGSNFTLKIRSTKLEDSAMYFCASSTSTTQYFGPGTRLTVL.

In this sample, this clone turned up once. The chain combines TRBV27 with TRBJ2-1; TRBD2 aligns across 14 bases. After removal of 2 bases from V and 8 bases from J, the junction contained 14 bases not matched to a gene. The length of the CDR3 is 19 residues. The germline V gene encodes CDR1 MNHEY and CDR2 SMNVEV (reference sequence). The CDR3 sequence is CASSLPGLAGVLTLDEQFF. The CDR3 nucleotides are TGTGCCAGCAGTTTACCGGGACTAGCGGGAGTCTTAACATTGGATGAGCAGTTCTTC.

The chain employs TRBV28 and TRBJ1-6; 7 nucleotides match TRBD1. The CDR3 is 14 residues long. Per germline, CDR1 MDHEN and CDR2 SYDVKM. Unmatched junction bases numbered 2, after V lost 2 bases and J lost 7 bases. The CDR3 coding sequence is TGTGCCAGCAGTTTAGGGACAGCCAATTCACCCCTCCACTTT. The encoded protein is CASSLGTANSPLHF.

V gene TRBV27 combines with J gene TRBJ1-5; D possibly corresponds to TRBD1 (5 bases). Per germline, CDR1 MNHEY and CDR2 SMNVEV (reference sequence). The V and J ends lost 4 bases and 1 base respectively, with 14 bases between them. The CDR3 consists of 16 residues. The CDR3 loop reads CASSSRGGLSNQPQHF. The CDR3 DNA reads as TGTGCCAGCAGTTCCCGGGGGGGTTTGAGCAATCAGCCCCAGCATTTT.